The rows below give T cell receptor beta chains drawn from one sample of a study of Ad26.COV2.S vaccination and SARS-CoV-2 variants. TCRdb keeps only in-frame clones here, not all; method: immunoSEQ multiplex PCR. The sample lists 380,000 or so clones; about 89% were seen once. The source was peripheral blood, collected in a trial of Ad26.COV2.S vaccine versus placebo. The receptors stem from a person aged 18-60 years who received the Ad26.COV2.S COVID-19 vaccine or a placebo. CDR3s include the opening cysteine and the closing phenylalanine or tryptophan. A D gene is named only where the DNA matches it firmly. Only some rows state a clone size, as once, few, many or a class for expanded clones.

V gene: TRBV4-1; clone size: few; J gene: TRBJ2-1; D gene: -; CDR3 DNA: TGCGCCAGCAGCCAAGTTACCGGTTTATACAATGAGCAGTTCTTC; CDR3 protein: CASSQVTGLYNEQFF
V gene: TRBV11-3; clone size: -; J gene: TRBJ1-1; D gene: -; CDR3 DNA: TGTGCCAGCAGCTTAGTATCGCCGGATACTGAAGCTTTCTTT; CDR3 protein: CASSLVSPDTEAFF
V gene: TRBV7-9; clone size: -; J gene: TRBJ2-7; D gene: TRBD1; CDR3 DNA: TGTGCCAGCAGCTTAGAGACAGGGGTGTTTAAGGGCGAGCAGTACTTC; CDR3 protein: CASSLETGVFKGEQYF
V gene: TRBV28; clone size: few; J gene: TRBJ1-6; D gene: TRBD1; CDR3 DNA: TGTGCCAGCAGTCCCTCGGGACAGAACAATTCACCCCTCCACTTT; CDR3 protein: CASSPSGQNNSPLHF
V gene: TRBV28; clone size: -; J gene: TRBJ2-7; D gene: TRBD2; CDR3 DNA: TGTGCCAGCAGTCCTCGGACTAGCGGGAGGGCCAGCTACGAGCAGTACTTC; CDR3 protein: CASSPRTSGRASYEQYF
V gene: TRBV27; clone size: -; J gene: TRBJ2-1; D gene: TRBD2; CDR3 DNA: TGTGCCAGCAGTTCGGGTAACGGGGGGGCCTACAATGAGCAGTTCTTC; CDR3 protein: CASSSGNGGAYNEQFF
V gene: TRBV28; clone size: -; J gene: TRBJ2-3; D gene: -; CDR3 DNA: TGTGCCAGCAGTTTAATCAGACAGGCTAGCACAGATACGCAGTATTTT; CDR3 protein: CASSLIRQASTDTQYF
V gene: TRBV3-1/TRBV3-2; clone size: once; J gene: TRBJ1-1; D gene: -; CDR3 DNA: TGTGCCAGCAGCCAATCGTTCGGGGACACTGAAGCTTTCTTT; CDR3 protein: CASSQSFGDTEAFF
V gene: TRBV4-1; clone size: -; J gene: TRBJ1-2; D gene: -; CDR3 DNA: TGCGCCAGCAGCCAAGATAGCGAAGCGACCGGACCTCTGGGCTACACCTTC; CDR3 protein: CASSQDSEATGPLGYTF
V gene: TRBV9; clone size: -; J gene: TRBJ2-7; D gene: TRBD1; CDR3 DNA: TGTGCCAGCAGCGTCGACAGGGGGCAGGAGCAGTACTTC; CDR3 protein: CASSVDRGQEQYF
V gene: TRBV4-1; clone size: -; J gene: TRBJ2-7; D gene: -; CDR3 DNA: TGCGCCAGCAGCCAAGATCAACAGGGCTACTACGAGCAGTACTTC; CDR3 protein: CASSQDQQGYYEQYF
V gene: TRBV7-9; clone size: -; J gene: TRBJ2-7; D gene: TRBD2; CDR3 DNA: TGTGCCAGCAGCCCCCTCGGGACTAGAGCCGCCTACGAGCAGTACTTC; CDR3 protein: CASSPLGTRAAYEQYF
V gene: TRBV4-3; clone size: -; J gene: TRBJ2-1; D gene: -; CDR3 DNA: TGCGCCAGCAGCCAAGATTTCCAGGGACTGAACAATGAGCAGTTCTTC; CDR3 protein: CASSQDFQGLNNEQFF
V gene: TRBV2; clone size: -; J gene: TRBJ2-7; D gene: -; CDR3 DNA: TGTGCCAACACAGACAGCTACGAGCAGTACTTC; CDR3 protein: CANTDSYEQYF
V gene: TRBV6-6; clone size: -; J gene: TRBJ1-3; D gene: TRBD1; CDR3 DNA: TGTGCCAGCAGTTACGACAGGGACCCTGGAAACACCATATATTTT; CDR3 protein: CASSYDRDPGNTIYF
V gene: TRBV12-3/TRBV12-4; clone size: -; J gene: TRBJ2-1; D gene: -; CDR3 DNA: TGTGCCAGCACGTACACAGTAAACAATGAGCAGTTCTTC; CDR3 protein: CASTYTVNNEQFF
V gene: TRBV7-9; clone size: few; J gene: TRBJ2-7; D gene: -; CDR3 DNA: TGTGCCAGCAGCGGAAGACATTATGACTCCTACGAGCAGTACTTC; CDR3 protein: CASSGRHYDSYEQYF
V gene: TRBV7-6; clone size: -; J gene: TRBJ2-3; D gene: -; CDR3 DNA: TGTGCCAGCAGCCTGGAGGGCAGAACCACAGATACGCAGTATTTT; CDR3 protein: CASSLEGRTTDTQYF
V gene: TRBV15; clone size: -; J gene: TRBJ2-3; D gene: TRBD2; CDR3 DNA: TGTGCCACCAGCAGAGGGACTAGCGGGGGCACAGATACGCAGTATTTT; CDR3 protein: CATSRGTSGGTDTQYF
V gene: TRBV19; clone size: -; J gene: TRBJ2-2; D gene: -; CDR3 DNA: TGTGCCAGTAGTTCAATGAGGTTTACCGGGGAGCTGTTTTTT; CDR3 protein: CASSSMRFTGELFF
V gene: TRBV11-2; clone size: -; J gene: TRBJ2-7; D gene: -; CDR3 DNA: TGTGCCAGCAGAAACTTACAGGGCTACGAGCAGTACTTC; CDR3 protein: CASRNLQGYEQYF
V gene: TRBV19; clone size: -; J gene: TRBJ2-7; D gene: TRBD1; CDR3 DNA: TGTGCCAGTAGTCTGGGACAGGGCCACGAGCAGTACTTC; CDR3 protein: CASSLGQGHEQYF
V gene: TRBV14; clone size: few; J gene: TRBJ2-7; D gene: -; CDR3 DNA: TGTGCCAGCAGCCAAGACTCCGGACCGGGACACGTGTACGAGCAGTACTTC; CDR3 protein: CASSQDSGPGHVYEQYF
V gene: TRBV7-3; clone size: -; J gene: TRBJ2-5; D gene: TRBD1; CDR3 DNA: TGTGCCAGCAGCCCGACAGGGACCCAAGAGACCCAGTACTTC; CDR3 protein: CASSPTGTQETQYF
V gene: TRBV19; clone size: -; J gene: TRBJ1-4; D gene: -; CDR3 DNA: TGTGCCAGTAGGGATAATGAAAAACTGTTTTTT; CDR3 protein: CASRDNEKLFF
V gene: TRBV19; clone size: once; J gene: TRBJ2-6; D gene: TRBD2; CDR3 DNA: TGTGCCAGTAGTGGGGGGGGACGGATGGCTGGGGCCAACGTCCTGACTTTC; CDR3 protein: CASSGGGRMAGANVLTF
V gene: TRBV5-1; clone size: -; J gene: TRBJ2-7; D gene: TRBD2; CDR3 DNA: TGCGCCAGCAGCTCCCAGGCCACTAGCGGGGGAATCGAGCAGTACTTC; CDR3 protein: CASSSQATSGGIEQYF
V gene: TRBV7-9; clone size: -; J gene: TRBJ1-5; D gene: -; CDR3 DNA: TGTGCCAGCAGCGTTAGCAATCAGCCCCAGCATTTT; CDR3 protein: CASSVSNQPQHF
V gene: TRBV13; clone size: -; J gene: TRBJ1-1; D gene: -; CDR3 DNA: TGTGCCAGCACAGTGAACACTGAAGCTTTCTTT; CDR3 protein: CASTVNTEAFF
V gene: TRBV7-9; clone size: -; J gene: TRBJ2-7; D gene: TRBD1; CDR3 DNA: TGTGCCAGCAGCTTAGTAGGGACAGTTTTTTACGAGCAGTACTTC; CDR3 protein: CASSLVGTVFYEQYF
V gene: TRBV5-1; clone size: -; J gene: TRBJ2-2; D gene: TRBD2; CDR3 DNA: TGCGCCAGCAGCTTTGGGAGCGGGGACACCGGGGAGCTGTTTTTT; CDR3 protein: CASSFGSGDTGELFF
V gene: TRBV28; clone size: -; J gene: TRBJ1-2; D gene: -; CDR3 DNA: TGTGCCAGCAGAGTTGCGGGGGGCGGATATGGCTACACCTTC; CDR3 protein: CASRVAGGGYGYTF
V gene: TRBV19; clone size: once; J gene: TRBJ1-6; D gene: -; CDR3 DNA: TGTGCCAGTAGTGTCGGAAAAACTCGGAACTATAATTCACCCCTCCACTTT; CDR3 protein: CASSVGKTRNYNSPLHF
V gene: TRBV4-3; clone size: once; J gene: TRBJ2-5; D gene: -; CDR3 DNA: TGCGCCAGCAGCCAAGGGTGGAGCGATCCGTACCAAGAGACCCAGTACTTC; CDR3 protein: CASSQGWSDPYQETQYF
V gene: TRBV18; clone size: -; J gene: TRBJ2-1; D gene: -; CDR3 DNA: TGTGCCAGCTCACCCTCCCAGGGGGGGGCCTCCTACAATGAGCAGTTCTTC; CDR3 protein: CASSPSQGGASYNEQFF
V gene: TRBV3-1/TRBV3-2; clone size: -; J gene: TRBJ2-7; D gene: -; CDR3 DNA: TGTGCCAGCAGCCAGGGCTACGAGCAGTACTTC; CDR3 protein: CASSQGYEQYF
V gene: TRBV15; clone size: -; J gene: TRBJ1-5; D gene: -; CDR3 DNA: TGTGCCACCAGCAGTGTGGCAGAGGTGTACCAGCCCCAGCATTTT; CDR3 protein: CATSSVAEVYQPQHF
V gene: TRBV7-9; clone size: once; J gene: TRBJ2-2; D gene: -; CDR3 DNA: TGTGCCAGCAGCAGACGGCCTGACACGAACACCGGGGAGCTGTTTTTT; CDR3 protein: CASSRRPDTNTGELFF
V gene: TRBV11-2; clone size: -; J gene: TRBJ1-2; D gene: TRBD1; CDR3 DNA: TGTGCCAGCAGCTTTACGGGACAGATTCAATTAGACTTC; CDR3 protein: CASSFTGQIQLDF
V gene: TRBV5-1; clone size: -; J gene: TRBJ2-6; D gene: TRBD1; CDR3 DNA: TGCGCCAGCAGCTTATCCGGGACAGTCTCTGGGGCCAACGTCCTGACTTTC; CDR3 protein: CASSLSGTVSGANVLTF